A selection of T cell receptor beta chains follows, all from one sample in a study of shared clonotypes between healthy human individuals. Libraries were prepared by immunoSEQ multiplex PCR; TCRdb keeps only in-frame clonotypes and omits some of them. The sample has millions of clones, approximately 94% seen once. The source material was naive CD8+ T cells sorted from blood. The receptors stem from a man younger than 30 in good health. Both conserved end residues are part of each CDR3. The D gene is left open where the match is weak. Not all rows give a size; the values are once, few, many and, for expanded clones, a class.

V gene	D gene	clone size	J gene	CDR3 protein	CDR3 DNA
TRBV2	.	.	TRBJ1-1	CASTEGMGNTEAFF	TGTGCCAGCACCGAGGGCATGGGGAACACTGAAGCTTTCTTT
TRBV28	.	.	TRBJ1-1	CASSFPGSNTEAFF	TGTGCCAGCAGTTTCCCAGGATCGAACACTGAAGCTTTCTTT
TRBV19	.	.	TRBJ1-1	CASSVTGVNTEAFF	TGTGCCAGTAGTGTGACAGGTGTGAACACTGAAGCTTTCTTT
TRBV5-6	.	.	TRBJ1-2	CASSSTGTYYGYTF	TGTGCCAGCAGCAGTACCGGGACCTACTATGGCTACACCTTC
TRBV5-6	TRBD1	once	TRBJ1-5	CASSWGQGQPQHF	TGTGCCAGCAGCTGGGGACAGGGACAGCCCCAGCATTTT
TRBV5-1	TRBD1	once	TRBJ2-7	CASSLERQGTREQYF	TGCGCCAGCAGCTTGGAAAGACAGGGTACCCGCGAGCAGTACTTC
TRBV25-1	TRBD2	once	TRBJ2-3	CASSVPGLAGPSTDTQYF	TGTGCCAGCAGTGTACCGGGACTAGCGGGACCAAGCACAGATACGCAGTATTTT
TRBV15	.	.	TRBJ2-4	CATSSSVDSVAKNIQYF	TGTGCCACCAGCAGCTCCGTAGACTCAGTAGCCAAAAACATTCAGTACTTC
TRBV4-1	.	.	TRBJ1-1	CASSPRGGELAEAFF	TGCGCCAGCAGCCCCCGGGGGGGAGAATTGGCTGAAGCTTTCTTT
TRBV4-3	TRBD2	.	TRBJ2-3	CASSLGLAGEGGTDTQYF	TGCGCCAGCAGCCTTGGACTAGCGGGAGAGGGTGGCACAGATACGCAGTATTTT
TRBV2	.	.	TRBJ2-7	CASSASPNPHEQYF	TGTGCCAGCAGTGCGAGTCCAAATCCCCACGAGCAGTACTTC
TRBV6-1	.	.	TRBJ2-5	CASSEGGRETQYF	TGTGCCAGCAGTGAAGGGGGGCGGGAGACCCAGTACTTC
TRBV6-5	TRBD2	.	TRBJ2-1	CASSLLAGGYNEQFF	TGTGCCAGCAGCCTACTAGCGGGAGGGTACAATGAGCAGTTCTTC
TRBV11-2	.	.	TRBJ2-3	CASRPETTDTQYF	TGTGCCAGCAGACCAGAGACCACAGATACGCAGTATTTT
TRBV5-4	.	.	TRBJ1-6	CASSPVTGIQTDSPLHF	TGTGCCAGCAGCCCAGTAACAGGGATCCAGACGGATTCACCCCTCCACTTT
TRBV4-1	TRBD2	.	TRBJ2-1	CASSQVRLAGPNEQFF	TGCGCCAGCAGCCAAGTTAGGCTAGCGGGACCCAATGAGCAGTTCTTC
TRBV27	TRBD2	.	TRBJ2-7	CASSVGGSFGEQYF	TGTGCCAGCAGTGTTGGCGGGAGTTTCGGCGAGCAGTACTTC
TRBV9	TRBD1	few	TRBJ1-1	CASSVDWGQDTEAFF	TGTGCCAGCAGCGTAGATTGGGGACAGGACACTGAAGCTTTCTTT
TRBV13	.	once	TRBJ2-5	CASGWQSQETQYF	TGTGCCAGCGGGTGGCAGAGTCAAGAGACCCAGTACTTC
TRBV13	.	.	TRBJ2-7	CASSLGTGYEQYF	TGTGCCAGCAGCCTTGGGACGGGGTACGAGCAGTACTTC
TRBV16	TRBD1	.	TRBJ1-5	CASSLGQGLNQPQHF	TGTGCCAGCAGCCTAGGACAGGGCCTAAATCAGCCCCAGCATTTT
TRBV5-6	.	.	TRBJ1-5	CASSLGTGNQPQHF	TGTGCCAGCAGCTTAGGTACAGGCAATCAGCCCCAGCATTTT
TRBV11-2	TRBD2	.	TRBJ2-5	CASSPRPSGGETQYF	TGTGCCAGCAGCCCCCGGCCTAGCGGTGGGGAGACCCAGTACTTC
TRBV27	.	.	TRBJ1-2	CASSWGRTDYGYTF	TGTGCCAGCAGCTGGGGGCGGACGGACTATGGCTACACCTTC
TRBV30	.	.	TRBJ1-1	CAWRDRPNTEAFF	TGTGCCTGGAGGGACAGACCGAACACTGAAGCTTTCTTT
TRBV7-9	.	.	TRBJ1-1	CASSLGGMATEAFF	TGTGCCAGCAGCTTAGGAGGTATGGCCACTGAAGCTTTCTTT
TRBV19	.	.	TRBJ1-5	CASSIYEGPQPQHF	TGTGCCAGTAGTATTTACGAGGGGCCTCAGCCCCAGCATTTT
TRBV9	TRBD1	.	TRBJ1-1	CASSQQGDGTEAFF	TGTGCCAGCAGCCAACAGGGGGATGGGACTGAAGCTTTCTTT
TRBV29-1	.	.	TRBJ1-2	CSVDPETSDGYTF	TGCAGCGTTGACCCCGAAACCTCGGATGGCTACACCTTC
TRBV4-1	.	once	TRBJ2-7	CASSQRESVAYEQYF	TGCGCCAGCAGCCAACGAGAGAGCGTGGCTTACGAGCAGTACTTC